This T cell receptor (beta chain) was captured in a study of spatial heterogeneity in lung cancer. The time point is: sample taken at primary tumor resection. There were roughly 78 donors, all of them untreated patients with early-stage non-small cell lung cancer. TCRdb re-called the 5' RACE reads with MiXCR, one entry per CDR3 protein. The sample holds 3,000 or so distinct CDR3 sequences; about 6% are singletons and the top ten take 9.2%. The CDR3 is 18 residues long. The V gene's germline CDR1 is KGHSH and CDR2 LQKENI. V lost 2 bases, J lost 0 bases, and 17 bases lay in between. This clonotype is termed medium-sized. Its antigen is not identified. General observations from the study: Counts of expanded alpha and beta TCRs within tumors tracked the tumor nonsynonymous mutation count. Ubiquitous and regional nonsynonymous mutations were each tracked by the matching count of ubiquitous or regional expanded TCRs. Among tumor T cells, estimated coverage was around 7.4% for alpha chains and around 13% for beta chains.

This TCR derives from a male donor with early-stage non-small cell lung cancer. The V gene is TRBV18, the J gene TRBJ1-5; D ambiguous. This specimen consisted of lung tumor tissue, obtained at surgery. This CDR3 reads CASSPVQAERYSNQPQHF. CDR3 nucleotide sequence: TGTGCCAGCTCACCAGTCCAGGCAGAACGCTATAGCAATCAGCCCCAGCATTTT.